Judged by abundance, the clone carrying this T cell receptor beta chain is medium-sized (0.01 to 0.1%). Its target is unknown. In TCRdb, the reads were re-called with MiXCR into one record per CDR3 protein. The sample carries 7,000 to 10,000 distinct CDR3 sequences, around 21% recorded once. The data originate from a study of liver allograft versus peripheral blood T cells. Study as a whole: Recipients' peripheral blood supplied the T cell receptor repertoires against which those in transplanted livers were compared.

Study-wide points: Liver allograft T cell receptor repertoires were reported to differ from peripheral blood repertoires.

Deletions cut 0 bases from V and 5 bases from J, with 10 bases between. There are 14 residues in the CDR3. Germline CDR1 and CDR2: LNHDA and SQIVND (reference sequence). This receptor was identified in a human patient who had a liver transplant. T cells may partly derive from the graft donor. The chain employs TRBV19 and TRBJ1-1, with D perhaps matching TRBD1 (5 bases). The CDR3 reads CASSIERGATEAFF. As DNA, the CDR3 is TGTGCCAGTAGTATAGAGAGGGGCGCGACTGAAGCTTTCTTT.